The rows below give T cell receptor beta chains drawn from one sample of a study of OX40 agonist ivuxolimab in advanced cancers. Sequencing was performed with immunoSEQ multiplex PCR; in TCRdb, only in-frame clones are kept and a portion is missing. Of around 68,000 clones in the sample, 86% were seen once. Material: CD4+ or CD8+ T cells sorted from blood, obtained in a trial of the OX40 agonist ivuxolimab. The receptors here all came from an adult with an advanced solid tumor such as melanoma, head and neck, liver or kidney cancer. Each CDR3 is given with its conserved first and last residue. D genes are given only for firm matches. For some rows the clone size is stated as once, few or many, or as a class when expanded; others skip it.

TRBD2	13	once	TRBV10-3	TRBJ2-3	CASGLAGGDTQYF	TGTGCCTCCGGACTAGCGGGGGGCGATACGCAGTATTTT
-	15	-	TRBV4-1	TRBJ1-4	CASSLFGATNEKLFF	TGCGCCAGCAGCCTTTTTGGGGCAACTAATGAAAAACTGTTTTTT
TRBD1	15	once	TRBV28	TRBJ1-1	CASSRARQGRTEAFF	TGTGCCAGCAGCCGGGCGAGACAGGGGAGGACTGAAGCTTTCTTT
-	15	-	TRBV9	TRBJ1-2	CASSPLGRVPAGYTF	TGTGCCAGCAGCCCCTTGGGCAGGGTTCCTGCTGGCTACACCTTC
-	14	few	TRBV9	TRBJ2-7	CASSVGSSSYEQYF	TGTGCCAGCAGCGTAGGAAGCAGCTCCTACGAGCAGTACTTC
-	15	-	TRBV18	TRBJ2-7	CASSPQAGEKYEQYF	TGTGCCAGCTCACCGCAGGCAGGGGAAAAGTACGAGCAGTACTTC
-	15	-	TRBV4-1	TRBJ1-3	CASSQVPISGNTIYF	TGCGCCAGCAGCCAAGTACCCATCTCTGGAAACACCATATATTTT
TRBD1	13	-	TRBV2	TRBJ2-1	CASRLTGWDEQFF	TGTGCCAGCAGGCTGACAGGGTGGGATGAGCAGTTCTTC
-	15	-	TRBV23-1	TRBJ1-5	CASSQCLRGNQPQHF	TGCGCCAGCAGTCAATGCCTACGTGGCAATCAGCCCCAGCATTTT
-	14	-	TRBV18	TRBJ2-2	CASSPGQSTGELFF	TGTGCCAGCTCACCAGGGCAGAGCACCGGGGAGCTGTTTTTT
-	16	-	TRBV7-2	TRBJ2-1	CASSLNTGSSYNEQFF	TGTGCCAGCAGCTTAAACACCGGGAGCTCCTACAATGAGCAGTTCTTC
TRBD1	13	-	TRBV6-5	TRBJ2-7	CASSAQGRNEQYF	TGTGCCAGCAGTGCACAGGGGAGAAACGAGCAGTACTTC
TRBD2	16	-	TRBV27	TRBJ2-1	CASSSAGGSSYNEQFF	TGTGCCAGCAGTTCCGCGGGGGGGAGCTCCTACAATGAGCAGTTCTTC
TRBD1	12	-	TRBV13	TRBJ2-7	CASSLERTGALF	TGTGCCAGCAGCTTAGAAAGGACAGGGGCTCTATTC
-	13	once	TRBV28	TRBJ1-2	CASSLKQNYGYTF	TGTGCCAGCAGTTTAAAACAGAACTATGGCTACACCTTC
-	13	-	TRBV11-2	TRBJ2-7	CASRGVRRYEQYF	TGTGCCAGCAGGGGAGTACGTAGGTACGAGCAGTACTTC
TRBD1	13	-	TRBV6-5	TRBJ2-5	CASSPTGRETQYF	TGTGCCAGCAGCCCGACAGGGAGAGAGACCCAGTACTTC
-	14	-	TRBV15	TRBJ2-4	CATSMPNPGNIQYF	TGTGCCACCAGCATGCCTAATCCGGGAAACATTCAGTACTTC
TRBD2	15	few	TRBV10-3	TRBJ2-7	CAISESETSGTEQYF	TGTGCCATCAGTGAGTCGGAGACTAGCGGGACCGAGCAGTACTTC
TRBD1	14	-	TRBV7-9	TRBJ2-7	CASSLGTGGGQQYF	TGTGCCAGCAGCTTAGGGACAGGGGGTGGGCAGCAGTACTTC
-	15	-	TRBV4-1	TRBJ1-2	CASSDGVGVYYGYTF	TGCGCCAGCAGCGACGGGGTAGGGGTTTACTATGGCTACACCTTC
TRBD1	16	-	TRBV23-1	TRBJ2-7	CASSLPGQASPYEQYF	TGCGCCAGCAGTCTTCCGGGACAGGCTAGTCCCTACGAGCAGTACTTC
TRBD1	14	-	TRBV9	TRBJ1-5	CASSLQGGDQPQHF	TGTGCCAGCAGCCTCCAGGGGGGAGATCAGCCCCAGCATTTT
-	14	-	TRBV9	TRBJ1-6	CASSAQGGNSPLHF	TGTGCCAGCAGCGCACAGGGTGGAAATTCACCCCTCCACTTT
-	13	few	TRBV6-1	TRBJ1-1	CASSPELNTEAFF	TGTGCCAGCAGCCCTGAGTTGAACACTGAAGCTTTCTTT
TRBD2	18	-	TRBV7-8	TRBJ2-2	CASSFMAGLAEHTGELFF	TGTGCCAGCAGCTTTATGGCCGGACTAGCGGAGCACACCGGGGAGCTGTTTTTT
-	13	-	TRBV2	TRBJ2-5	CASRRGQRETQYF	TGTGCCAGCAGGCGCGGACAGCGAGAGACCCAGTACTTC
-	15	once	TRBV4-1	TRBJ1-5	CASSPTNRVPQPQHF	TGCGCCAGCAGTCCTACTAACAGGGTCCCTCAGCCCCAGCATTTT
TRBD2	15	-	TRBV7-9	TRBJ2-1	CASSLMGLGYNEQFF	TGTGCCAGCAGCTTAATGGGACTAGGCTACAATGAGCAGTTCTTC
-	12	-	TRBV28	TRBJ1-3	CASLDGGNTIYF	TGTGCCAGCCTTGACGGAGGAAACACCATATATTTT
-	17	once	TRBV7-9	TRBJ2-3	CASSSSEGRPGHDTQYF	TGTGCCAGCAGTTCTAGCGAGGGCAGGCCCGGACACGATACGCAGTATTTT
-	12	-	TRBV9	TRBJ2-2	CASSVVSGELFF	TGTGCCAGCAGCGTAGTTAGTGGGGAGCTGTTTTTT
TRBD2	11	-	TRBV2	TRBJ2-7	CASGRGGEQYF	TGTGCCAGCGGTCGGGGGGGCGAGCAGTACTTC
-	15	-	TRBV4-1	TRBJ1-1	CASSQEYRANTEAFF	TGCGCCAGCAGCCAGGAGTACAGGGCTAACACTGAAGCTTTCTTT
-	14	once	TRBV7-9	TRBJ1-5	CASSLAASNQPQHF	TGTGCCAGCAGCTTAGCGGCGAGCAATCAGCCCCAGCATTTT
-	13	-	TRBV10-1	TRBJ2-3	CASSEPLGDTQYF	TGCGCCAGCAGTGAGCCTTTAGGAGATACGCAGTATTTT
-	15	-	TRBV15	TRBJ1-4	CATSRGGDPAEKLFF	TGTGCCACCAGCAGAGGGGGGGACCCAGCGGAAAAACTGTTTTTT
TRBD2	16	-	TRBV7-2	TRBJ2-1	CASSLVGGGTYNEQFF	TGTGCCAGCAGCTTAGTCGGCGGGGGGACATACAATGAGCAGTTCTTC
TRBD1	13	-	TRBV6-5	TRBJ1-2	CASRIGQGYGYTF	TGTGCCAGCAGGATCGGACAGGGCTATGGCTACACCTTC
-	16	-	TRBV5-1	TRBJ2-6	CASSMGPETGANVLTF	TGCGCCAGCTCCATGGGGCCGGAAACTGGGGCCAACGTCCTGACTTTC